This TCR beta chain was identified during a study of T cell responses to AZD1222 COVID-19 vaccine. General study points: Mostly white British, mostly female donors; authors suggested clonal diversity may be underestimated.

Notes on this clone: The antigen is undetermined.

Data came from immunoSEQ multiplex PCR; TCRdb stores just in-frame clones and leaves some out. The sample carries 90,000 to 140,000 clones, about 91% recorded once. The starting material was peripheral blood, obtained 28 days after the second AZD1222 dose. The origin of this receptor is an adult who received the AZD1222 COVID-19 vaccine.

Here the CDR3 DNA reads TGTGCCAGCAGCCGCTCGGACAGGAAAGGGGCCCAGTACTTC. Its translation: CASSRSDRKGAQYF. The chain links TRBV7-8 to TRBJ2-5, with 7 bases matching TRBD1. Unmatched junction bases numbered 12, after V lost 5 bases and J lost 9 bases. The CDR3 has 14 residues. CDR1 is SGHVS, CDR2 FQNEAQ, per germline.